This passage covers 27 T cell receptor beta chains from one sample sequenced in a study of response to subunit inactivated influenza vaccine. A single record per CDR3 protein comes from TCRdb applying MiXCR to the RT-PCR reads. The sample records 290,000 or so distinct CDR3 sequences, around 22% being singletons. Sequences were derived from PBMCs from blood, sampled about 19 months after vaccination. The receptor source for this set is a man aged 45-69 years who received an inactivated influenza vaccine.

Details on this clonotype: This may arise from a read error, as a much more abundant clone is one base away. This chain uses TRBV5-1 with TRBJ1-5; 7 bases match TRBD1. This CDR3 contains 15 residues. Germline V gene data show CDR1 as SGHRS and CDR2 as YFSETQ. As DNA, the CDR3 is TGCGCCAGCAGCTTGGCGGGACAGCTCAATCAGGCCCAGCATTTT. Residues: CASSLAGQLNQAQHF.

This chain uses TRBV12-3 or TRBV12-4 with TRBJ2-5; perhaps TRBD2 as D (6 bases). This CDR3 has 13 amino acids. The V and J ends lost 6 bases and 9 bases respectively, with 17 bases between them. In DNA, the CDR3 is TGTGCCAGCAGCCGACCGGGGGAAGTGGCCCAGTACTTC. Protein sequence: CASSRPGEVAQYF.

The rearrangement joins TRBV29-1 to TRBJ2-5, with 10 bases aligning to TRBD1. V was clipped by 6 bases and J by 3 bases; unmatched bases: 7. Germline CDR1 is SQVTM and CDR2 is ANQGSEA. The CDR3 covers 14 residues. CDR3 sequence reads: CSVNPGTGEETQYF. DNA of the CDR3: TGCAGCGTCAATCCCGGGACAGGGGAAGAGACCCAGTACTTC.

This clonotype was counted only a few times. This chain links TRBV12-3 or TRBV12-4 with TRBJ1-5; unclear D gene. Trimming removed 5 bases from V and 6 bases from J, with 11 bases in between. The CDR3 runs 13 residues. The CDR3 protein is CASSNSGLQPQHF. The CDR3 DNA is TGTGCCAGCAGTAACAGTGGGCTTCAGCCCCAGCATTTT.

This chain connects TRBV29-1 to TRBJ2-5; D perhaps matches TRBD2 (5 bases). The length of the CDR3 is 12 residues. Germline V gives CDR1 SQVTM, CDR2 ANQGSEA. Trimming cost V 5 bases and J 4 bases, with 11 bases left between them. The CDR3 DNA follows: TGCAGCGTTCATGAGACTATAGAGACCCAGTACTTC. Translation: CSVHETIETQYF.

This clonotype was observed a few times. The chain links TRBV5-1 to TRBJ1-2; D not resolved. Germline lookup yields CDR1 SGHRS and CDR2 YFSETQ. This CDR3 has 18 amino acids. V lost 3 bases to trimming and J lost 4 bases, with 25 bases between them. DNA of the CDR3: TGCGCCAGCAGCTCCCCATACCCAGATCCCCCCGGGATCTATGGCTACACCTTC. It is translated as CASSSPYPDPPGIYGYTF.

For the CDR3, the DNA is TGTGCCAGCAGGCCCGGGACAGGGGGCTTGGGCTACACCTTC. Its translation: CASRPGTGGLGYTF. The chain links TRBV7-9 to TRBJ1-2; 12 bases map to TRBD1. The germline CDR1 and CDR2 sequences are SEHNR and FQNEAQ (reference sequence). V lost 6 bases, J lost 8 bases, and 7 bases stayed unmatched. The CDR3 is 14 residues long. Full variable domain (missing parts from reference TRBV7-9 and TRBJ1-2): DTGVSQNPRHKITKRGQNVTFRCDPISEHNRLYWYRQTLGQGPEFLTYFQNEAQLEKSRLLSDRFSAERPKGSFSTLEIQRTEQGDSAMYLCASRPGTGGLGYTFGSGTRLTVV.

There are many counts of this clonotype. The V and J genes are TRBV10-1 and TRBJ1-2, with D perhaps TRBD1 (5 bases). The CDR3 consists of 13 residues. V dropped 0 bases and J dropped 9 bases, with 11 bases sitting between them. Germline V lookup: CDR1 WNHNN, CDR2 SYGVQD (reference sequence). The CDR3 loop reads CASSESLGGRYTF. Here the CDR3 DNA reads TGCGCCAGCAGTGAGTCTCTTGGGGGTCGCTACACCTTC.

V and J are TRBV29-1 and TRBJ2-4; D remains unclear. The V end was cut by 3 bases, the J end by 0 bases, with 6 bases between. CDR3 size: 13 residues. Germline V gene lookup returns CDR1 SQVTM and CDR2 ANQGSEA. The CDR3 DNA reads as TGCAGCGTTGAGGGGTTAGCCAAAAACATTCAGTACTTC. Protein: CSVEGLAKNIQYF.

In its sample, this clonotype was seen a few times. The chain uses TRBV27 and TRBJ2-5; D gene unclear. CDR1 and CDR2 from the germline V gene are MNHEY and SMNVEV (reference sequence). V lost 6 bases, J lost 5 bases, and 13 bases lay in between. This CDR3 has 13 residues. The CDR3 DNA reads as TGTGCCAGCAGCCGCCAAATACGGGAGACCCAGTACTTC. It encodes CASSRQIRETQYF.

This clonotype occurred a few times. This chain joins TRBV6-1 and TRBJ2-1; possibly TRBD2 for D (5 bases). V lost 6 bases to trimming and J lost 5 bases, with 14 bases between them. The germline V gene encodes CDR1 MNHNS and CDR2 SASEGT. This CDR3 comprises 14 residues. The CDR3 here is CASSPTGSNNEQFF. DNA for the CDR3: TGTGCCAGCAGCCCAACGGGGAGCAACAATGAGCAGTTCTTC.

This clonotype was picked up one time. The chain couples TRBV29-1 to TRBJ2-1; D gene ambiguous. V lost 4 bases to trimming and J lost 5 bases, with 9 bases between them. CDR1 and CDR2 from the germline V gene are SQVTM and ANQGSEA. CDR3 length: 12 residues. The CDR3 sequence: CSVGSTDNEQFF. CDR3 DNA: TGCAGCGTTGGGTCAACTGACAATGAGCAGTTCTTC.

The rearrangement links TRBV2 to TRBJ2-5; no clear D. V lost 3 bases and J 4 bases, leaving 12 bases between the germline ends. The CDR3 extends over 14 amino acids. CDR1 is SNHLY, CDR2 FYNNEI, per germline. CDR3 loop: CASSDRRTRETQYF. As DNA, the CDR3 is TGTGCCAGCAGTGATAGACGGACCAGAGAGACCCAGTACTTC.

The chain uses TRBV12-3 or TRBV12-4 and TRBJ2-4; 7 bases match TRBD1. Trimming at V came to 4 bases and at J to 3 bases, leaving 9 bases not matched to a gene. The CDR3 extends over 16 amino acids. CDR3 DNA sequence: TGTGCCAGCAGTTCGACAGGGTTCATTGGCAAAAACATTCAGTACTTC. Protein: CASSSTGFIGKNIQYF.

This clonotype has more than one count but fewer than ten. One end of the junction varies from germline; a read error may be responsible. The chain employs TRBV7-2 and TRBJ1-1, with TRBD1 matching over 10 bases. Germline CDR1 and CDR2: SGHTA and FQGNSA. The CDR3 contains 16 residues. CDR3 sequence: CASRLGQGHRNAEAFF. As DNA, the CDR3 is TGTGCCAGCAGGCTGGGACAGGGGCATCGGAACGCTGAAGCTTTCTTT.

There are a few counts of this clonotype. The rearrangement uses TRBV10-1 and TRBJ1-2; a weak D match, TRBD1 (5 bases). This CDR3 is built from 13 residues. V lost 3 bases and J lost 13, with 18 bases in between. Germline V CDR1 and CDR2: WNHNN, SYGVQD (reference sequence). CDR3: CASSEVGTEPSTF. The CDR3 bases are TGCGCCAGCAGTGAAGTCGGGACGGAGCCCAGCACCTTC.

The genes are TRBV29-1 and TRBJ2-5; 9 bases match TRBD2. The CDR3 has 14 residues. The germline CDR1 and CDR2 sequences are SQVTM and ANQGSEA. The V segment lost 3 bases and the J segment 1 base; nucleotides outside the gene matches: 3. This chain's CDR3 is CSVESSGAQETQYF. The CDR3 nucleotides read TGCAGCGTTGAGTCTAGCGGGGCCCAAGAGACCCAGTACTTC.

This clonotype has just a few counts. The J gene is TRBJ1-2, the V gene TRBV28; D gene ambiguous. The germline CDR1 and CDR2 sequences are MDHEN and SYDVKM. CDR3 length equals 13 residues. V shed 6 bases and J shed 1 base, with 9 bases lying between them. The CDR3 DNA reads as TGTGCCAGCAGCACCGGGATTAACTATGGCTACACCTTC. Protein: CASSTGINYGYTF.

The CDR3 loop reads CSANRDRGYEQYF. Here the CDR3 DNA reads TGCAGTGCCAACCGGGACAGGGGCTACGAGCAGTACTTC. J is TRBJ2-7 and V is TRBV20-1; the match to TRBD1 covers 10 bases. CDR3 size: 13 residues. Germline V gives CDR1 DFQATT, CDR2 SNEGSKA (reference sequence). V gave up 6 bases and J gave up 3 bases; unmatched junction bases: 5.

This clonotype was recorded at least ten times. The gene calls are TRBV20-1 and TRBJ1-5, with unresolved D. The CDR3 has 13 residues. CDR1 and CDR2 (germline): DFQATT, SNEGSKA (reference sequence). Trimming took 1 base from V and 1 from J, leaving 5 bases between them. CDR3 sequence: CSARVASNQPQHF. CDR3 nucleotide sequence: TGCAGTGCTAGAGTGGCGAGCAATCAGCCCCAGCATTTT.

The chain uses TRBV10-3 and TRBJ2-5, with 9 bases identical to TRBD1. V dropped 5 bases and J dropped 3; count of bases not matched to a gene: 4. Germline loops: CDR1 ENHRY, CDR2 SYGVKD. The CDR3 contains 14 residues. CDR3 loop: CAISKGQGEETQYF. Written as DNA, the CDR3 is TGTGCCATCAGTAAGGGACAGGGAGAAGAGACCCAGTACTTC.

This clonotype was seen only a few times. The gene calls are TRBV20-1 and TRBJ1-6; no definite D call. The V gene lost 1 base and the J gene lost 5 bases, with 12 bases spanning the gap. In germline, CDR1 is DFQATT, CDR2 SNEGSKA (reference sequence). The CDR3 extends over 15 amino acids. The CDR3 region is CSARVPGENNSPLHF. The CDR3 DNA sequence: TGCAGTGCTAGAGTACCGGGCGAGAATAATTCACCCCTCCACTTT.

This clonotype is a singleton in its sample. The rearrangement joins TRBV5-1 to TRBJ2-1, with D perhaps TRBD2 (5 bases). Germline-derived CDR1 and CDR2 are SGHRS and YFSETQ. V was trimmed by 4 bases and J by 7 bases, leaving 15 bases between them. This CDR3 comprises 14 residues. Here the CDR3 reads CASSLEGLGNEQFF. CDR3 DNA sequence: TGCGCCAGCAGCCTGGAAGGACTGGGTAATGAGCAGTTCTTC.

CDR3 nucleotide sequence: TGCGCCAGCAGCCAAGATGCGGTTTGGACTGAAGCTTTCTTT. Residues: CASSQDAVWTEAFF. The genes are TRBV4-3 and TRBJ1-1; D is unresolved. V was trimmed by 0 bases and J by 5 bases, leaving 10 bases between them. The CDR3 totals 14 residues. The germline CDR1 and CDR2 sequences are LGHNA and YSLEER.

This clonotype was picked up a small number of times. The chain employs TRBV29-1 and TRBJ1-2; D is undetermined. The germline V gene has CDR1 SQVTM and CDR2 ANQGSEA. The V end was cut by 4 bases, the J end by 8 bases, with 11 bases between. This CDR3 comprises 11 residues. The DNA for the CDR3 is TGCAGCGTTGTCGATCAGAGAGGCTACACCTTC. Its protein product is CSVVDQRGYTF.

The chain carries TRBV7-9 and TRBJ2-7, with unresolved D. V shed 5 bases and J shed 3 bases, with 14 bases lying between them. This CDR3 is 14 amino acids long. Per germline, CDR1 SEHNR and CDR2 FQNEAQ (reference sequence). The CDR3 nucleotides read TGTGCCAGCAGCGATACGACACTAAACTACGAGCAGTACTTC. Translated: CASSDTTLNYEQYF.

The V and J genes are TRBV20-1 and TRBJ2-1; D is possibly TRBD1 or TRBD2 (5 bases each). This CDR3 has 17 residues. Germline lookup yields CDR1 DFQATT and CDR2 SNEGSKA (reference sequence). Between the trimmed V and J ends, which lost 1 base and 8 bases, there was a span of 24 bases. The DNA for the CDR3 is TGCAGTGCTAGAGCGGGGCTGACGGACCTGATCGGCGATGAGCAGTTCTTC. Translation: CSARAGLTDLIGDEQFF.